Presented here are 18 T cell receptor beta chains from one specimen sequenced in a study of circulating CD8 cells and anti-PD-1 response in melanoma. The QIAseq Immune Repertoire TCR panel built the libraries from approximately 15 ng of total RNA. TCRdb reanalysed the reads using MiXCR and keeps one entry per CDR3 protein. This table has roughly 730 distinct CDR3 sequences, over 3.5% appearing once. Live CD3+CD8+TCRalphabeta+ cells were sorted into four subsets by PD-1 and/or TIGIT. The starting material was CD8+ T cells from PBMCs, obtained at baseline or after one month of anti-PD-1 therapy (not recorded which). The receptors come from a human donor with melanoma.

This clonotype is large within its sample. The chain combines TRBV27 with TRBJ1-1; D gene ambiguous. The V end lost 3 bases, the J end lost 1 base, and 9 bases lay between the germline ends. Looked up from germline, CDR1 is MNHEY and CDR2 is SMNVEV (reference sequence). The CDR3 is 14 amino acids. CDR3 coding DNA: TGTGCCAGCAGTTTTTCGGGATGGAACACTGAAGCTTTCTTT. It is translated as CASSFSGWNTEAFF.

This clonotype is labeled medium-sized. The genes are TRBV9 and TRBJ2-1, with 9 bases lining up with TRBD2. CDR3 length: 15 residues. V shed 0 bases and J 6 bases; nucleotides not matched to a gene: 4. Germline V lookup: CDR1 SGDLS, CDR2 YYNGEE. CDR3 region: CASSVGSGGPNEQFF. CDR3 in DNA: TGTGCCAGCAGCGTAGGGAGCGGGGGGCCCAATGAGCAGTTCTTC.

By sample share, this clonotype is large. The V gene is TRBV2, the J gene TRBJ2-3, with 7 bases aligning to TRBD1. This CDR3 contains 15 residues. Looked up from germline, CDR1 is SNHLY and CDR2 is FYNNEI. Trimming at V came to 6 bases and at J to 0 bases, leaving 6 bases not matched to a gene. The CDR3 spells CASRSGTASTDTQYF. The CDR3 nucleotides are TGTGCCAGCAGGTCCGGGACAGCTAGCACAGATACGCAGTATTTT.

This clonotype is classed as large (0.1 to 1%). The chain employs TRBV6-1 and TRBJ2-1, with D possibly matching TRBD2 (7 bases). This CDR3 has 16 amino acids. V was clipped by 0 bases and J by 4 bases, with 13 bases between them. The V gene's germline CDR1 is MNHNS and CDR2 SASEGT. CDR3 DNA: TGTGCCAGCAGTGAAGCAGGCGGGGGCGAGTACAATGAGCAGTTCTTC. It specifies CASSEAGGGEYNEQFF.

This clonotype showed up just a few times. One base away lies a much larger clone, so this may be a sequencing read error. V and J are TRBV4-3 and TRBJ1-1; D unresolved. The CDR3 sequence is 14 residues long. CDR1 LGHNA and CDR2 YSLEER come from the germline V gene. The chain's CDR3 is CASSQEVSYTEASF. The CDR3 nucleotides read TGCGCCAGCAGCCAAGAAGTAAGTTACACTGAAGCTTCCTTT.

In its sample, this clonotype was seen a few times. One base away lies a much larger clone, so this may be a sequencing read error. This chain connects TRBV29-1 to TRBJ1-2; a weak D match, TRBD1 (5 bases). The length of the CDR3 is 15 residues. Per germline, CDR1 SQVTM and CDR2 ANQGSEA. The CDR3 DNA is TGCGGCGTTGAAGGACTGAAGGCGGGGGGCTATGGCTACACCTTC. It is translated as CGVEGLKAGGYGYTF. Full variable domain (rest looked up from reference TRBV29-1 and TRBJ1-2): SAVISQKPSRDICQRGTSLTIQCQVDSQVTMMFWYRQQPGQSLTLIATANQGSEATYESGFVIDKFPISRPNLTFSTLTVSNMSPEDSSIYLCGVEGLKAGGYGYTFGSGTRLTVV.

Concerning this clonotype: A read error may be the cause here, since a much bigger clone is one base away. The chain joins TRBV2 to TRBJ2-3; 12 bases map to TRBD2. This CDR3 has 16 amino acids. CDR1 SNHLY and CDR2 FYNNEI come from the germline V gene. V gave up 6 bases and J gave up 6 bases; unmatched junction bases: 10. CDR3 loop: CASSKLAGGHLDTQYF. CDR3 DNA sequence: TGTGCCAGCAGCAAGCTAGCGGGGGGGCACCTCGATACGCAGTATTTT.

A few counts support this clonotype. The final CDR3 position lacks the conserved phenylalanine or tryptophan, pointing to a likely read error. The chain employs TRBV3-1 and TRBJ2-7; either TRBD1 or TRBD2 may fit D (5 bases each). The CDR3 covers 15 residues. The germline V gene encodes CDR1 LGHDT and CDR2 YNNKEL (reference sequence). DNA for the CDR3: TGTGACAGCAGCCAAACCGGGGCGTGGCTCTACGAGCAGTACCTC. Residues: CDSSQTGAWLYEQYL.

On this clonotype: It is likely a read error, because the conserved phenylalanine at the end of the CDR3 is missing. The CDR3 region has the DNA TGTGCCAGTAGCCTAGGGGAGACGGGCGCTGAAGCTTTCTCT. Its protein product is CASSLGETGAEAFS. V is TRBV19 and J is TRBJ1-1; D perhaps matches TRBD1 (5 bases). The CDR3 is 14 residues long. V was cut by 6 bases and J by 6 bases, with 17 bases left in between. CDR1 and CDR2 (germline): LNHDA, SQIVND (reference sequence).

By share, this clonotype ranks as large. CDR3 region: CASSLRVGGAFSYEQYF. The CDR3 DNA is TGTGCCAGCAGCTTAAGAGTAGGCGGGGCGTTCTCCTACGAGCAGTACTTC. The chain joins TRBV7-2 to TRBJ2-7; possible D gene TRBD2, 6 bases. CDR1 SGHTA and CDR2 FQGNSA come from the germline V gene. Deletions cut 2 bases from V and 0 bases from J, with 17 bases between. This CDR3 is 17 amino acids long.

By share, this clonotype counts as medium-sized. The chain links TRBV19 to TRBJ2-1; maybe TRBD1 (6 bases). The germline CDR1 and CDR2 sequences are LNHDA and SQIVND (reference sequence). Trimming cost V 5 bases and J 5 bases, with 16 bases left between them. CDR3 length: 15 amino acids. This CDR3 reads CASSEDRPLDNEQFF. The CDR3 DNA reads as TGTGCCAGTAGTGAAGACAGGCCACTTGACAATGAGCAGTTCTTC. The full variable domain, with the rest looked up from reference TRBV19 and TRBJ2-1, is DGGITQSPKYLFRKEGQNVTLSCEQNLNHDAMYWYRQDPGQGLRLIYYSQIVNDFQKGDIAEGYSVSREKKESFPLTVTSAQKNPTAFYLCASSEDRPLDNEQFFGPGTRLTVL.

This clonotype rates as large. The chain uses TRBV3-1 and TRBJ2-7; either TRBD1 or TRBD2 may supply D (5 bases each). Germline CDR1 and CDR2: LGHDT and YNNKEL (reference sequence). Trimming left V 2 bases short and J 3 bases short, with 14 bases between. The CDR3 totals 15 residues. CDR3 residues: CASSQTGAWLYEQYF. Written as DNA, the CDR3 is TGTGCCAGCAGCCAAACCGGGGCGTGGCTCTACGAGCAGTACTTC.

In regard to this clonotype: A much larger clone sits a single nucleotide away, making a read error possible. This chain uses TRBV28 with TRBJ2-7, with TRBD1 identical over 9 bases. The length of the CDR3 is 13 residues. Germline-derived CDR1 and CDR2 are MDHEN and SYDVKM. Trimming cost V 4 bases and J 9 bases; bases outside gene matches: 7. This CDR3 is CASSWTGDNGQYF. CDR3 nucleotide sequence: TGTGCCAGCAGTTGGACAGGGGACAACGGGCAGTACTTC.

By frequency in the sample, this clonotype is large. This sequence joins TRBV2 and TRBJ1-1, with D unresolved. Trimming removed 8 bases from V and 7 bases from J, with 11 bases in between. CDR1 SNHLY and CDR2 FYNNEI come from the germline V gene. The CDR3 is made up of 11 amino acids. CDR3 sequence reads: CASVVRDEAFF. CDR3 bases: TGTGCCAGCGTGGTGAGGGATGAAGCTTTCTTT.

Turning to this clonotype: This may be a read error, as it is one base from a much larger clone. The CDR3 coding sequence is TGTGCCAGCAGATCAACCGGGACAGCCTACAATGAGCAGTGCTTC. Translated, it gives CASRSTGTAYNEQCF. The rearrangement links TRBV11-1 to TRBJ2-1; 7 bases line up with TRBD1. This CDR3 spans 15 amino acids. Germline V CDR1 and CDR2: SGHAT, FQDESV (reference sequence).

By share, this clonotype ranks as large (0.1 to 1%). The chain joins TRBV6-6 to TRBJ2-7; D remains ambiguous. V gave up 6 bases and J gave up 4 bases, with 10 bases separating them. This CDR3 contains 12 residues. The germline V gene encodes CDR1 MNHNY and CDR2 SVGAGI (reference sequence). In nucleotides, the CDR3 is TGTGCCAGCAGCCTGTCGGTTTACGAGCAGTACTTC. Protein: CASSLSVYEQYF.

Sample share makes this clonotype medium-sized. The chain joins TRBV19 to TRBJ1-1; D possibly corresponds to TRBD1 (6 bases). Germline CDR1 is LNHDA and CDR2 is SQIVND (reference sequence). The CDR3 totals 14 residues. V gave up 3 bases and J gave up 2 bases, with 10 bases separating them. The CDR3 DNA follows: TGTGCCAGTAGTATCGCGGGGGCAAACACTGAAGCTTTCTTT. Its translation: CASSIAGANTEAFF.

With regard to this clonotype: A read error may be the cause here, since a much bigger clone is one base away. The V gene is TRBV25-1, the J gene TRBJ2-7; 8 bases are a match to TRBD1. Germline V gene lookup returns CDR1 MGHDK and CDR2 SYGVNS. This CDR3 is built from 14 residues. CDR3 coding DNA: TGTGCCAGCACCGGAGAGCAGGGGGCCTACGGGCAGTACTTC. Residues: CASTGEQGAYGQYF.